The present T cell receptor (beta chain) was sequenced within a study of cytomegalovirus exposure and HLA in healthy donors. At the level of the study: Of several hundred genotyped donors, 80% to 85% grouped in the Caucasian-associated ancestry cluster. General observations from the study: Presence/absence analyses supposed approximately even sequencing depth among donors. CMV antigen specificity of a few CMV-associated chains was confirmed in vitro. Later analysis revealed greater clonal expansion in HLA-associated TCR beta chains than in equally common others.

The PCR employed 60 Vbeta primers together with 13 Jbeta primers. Assay: immunoSEQ multiplex PCR; the TCRdb copy retains only in-frame clones and omits some. The sample carries more than 150,000 clones, about 81% recorded once. Concerning this clone: Its antigen is unidentified. Other DNA variants within this sample encode the same CDR3.

The CDR3 runs 15 residues. CDR1 and CDR2 from the germline V gene are SGHVS and FQNEAQ. The V end lost 1 base, the J end lost 6 bases, and 10 bases lay between the germline ends. The sample was PBMCs. The sequence was obtained from a woman aged 25 to 39 in good health and CMV-seronegative. The chain employs TRBV7-8 and TRBJ1-6; D possibly corresponds to TRBD1 (5 bases). CDR3 nucleotides: TGTGCCAGCAGCTTAGAGGGGCGCCGTAATTCACCCCTCCACTTT. Residues: CASSLEGRRNSPLHF.